The source of this TCR beta chain is a study of T cell repertoires in cytomegalovirus infection. Study overall: CMV epitopes that were recently identified and HLA-C-restricted were used alongside well-studied HLA-B-restricted ones. Both CMV infection and a matching HLA type were indicated by public TCR beta signatures.

The junction had 7 bases not matched to a gene; V was cut back by 8 bases and J by 2 bases. Germline V CDR1 and CDR2: SEHNR, FQNEAQ (reference sequence). The CDR3 has 14 residues. This clonotype has just a few counts. Its antigen is currently unknown. TCRdb re-derived calls from the reads in MiXCR, one entry per CDR3 protein. In the table there are around 430,000 distinct CDR3 sequences, about 42% of which are singletons. The sequence derives from a human donor in good health (CMV status not recorded). Some clones in this sample may be carry-over from other donors' samples. The specimen comprised cultured PBMCs, sampled from culture after CMV antigen stimulation. This chain links TRBV7-9 with TRBJ2-5, with 8 bases that match TRBD1. The CDR3 spells CASRKTGVQETQYF. The CDR3 DNA follows: TGTGCCAGCCGCAAGACAGGGGTTCAAGAGACCCAGTACTTC. Filled out from reference TRBV7-9 and TRBJ2-5, the complete variable domain reads DTGVSQNPRHKITKRGQNVTFRCDPISEHNRLYWYRQTLGQGPEFLTYFQNEAQLEKSRLLSDRFSAERPKGSFSTLEIQRTEQGDSAMYLCASRKTGVQETQYFGPGTRLLVL.